Listed here are 21 T cell receptor beta chains from one sample, sequenced in a study of CD8 T cells in Susac syndrome. cDNA came from approximately 0.5 to 1 ug RNA primed by random hexamers. From the immunoSEQ multiplex PCR reads, TCRdb called clonotypes with MiXCR, one entry per CDR3 protein. Of about 200,000 distinct CDR3 sequences in the sample, roughly 96% were seen once. What was sequenced was CD4+ T cells from PBMCs. The source of these receptors is a human donor in good health.

The J gene is TRBJ2-7, the V gene TRBV18; no clear D gene. Per the germline V gene, CDR1 is KGHSH and CDR2 is LQKENI. Between the trimmed V and J ends, which lost 2 bases and 7 bases, there was a span of 12 bases. The CDR3 totals 13 residues. CDR3 in DNA: TGTGCCAGCTCACCAAACAGCGTTGGGGAGCAGTACGTC. Protein: CASSPNSVGEQYV.

For the CDR3, the DNA is TGTGCCAGCAGGCCCGGACAGTCCCAAGAGACCCAGTACTTC. Its protein is CASRPGQSQETQYF. The V gene is TRBV6-5, the J gene TRBJ2-5, with D tentatively TRBD1 (6 bases). Germline assignment: CDR1 MNHEY and CDR2 SVGAGI. CDR3 length equals 14 residues. Trimming took off 6 bases at V and 1 base at J, with 12 bases between the two ends.

This chain uses TRBV27 with TRBJ2-7; perhaps TRBD1 as D (6 bases). The germline CDR1 and CDR2 sequences are MNHEY and SMNVEV (reference sequence). The CDR3 has 13 amino acids. With 7 bases removed from V and 3 bases from J, the gap between germline ends came to 13 bases. The CDR3 coding sequence is TGTGCCAGCACCTCTAACAGGGACTACGAGCAGTACGTC. As protein: CASTSNRDYEQYV.

The chain combines TRBV7-2 with TRBJ1-3; D is unclear. The CDR3 has 14 amino acids. The V gene lost 3 bases and the J gene lost 0 bases, with 6 bases spanning the gap. CDR1 SGHTA and CDR2 FQGNSA come from the germline V gene. CDR3 sequence (DNA): TGTGCCAGCAGCTTGGCCTTCTCTGGAAACACCATATATTTT. Translating gives CASSLAFSGNTIYF. The complete variable domain, with remaining parts taken from reference TRBV7-2 and TRBJ1-3, reads GAGVSQSPSNKVTEKGKDVELRCDPISGHTALYWYRQSLGQGLEFLIYFQGNSAPDKSGLPSDRFSAERTGGSVSTLTIQRTQQEDSAVYLCASSLAFSGNTIYFGEGSWLTVV.

This chain uses TRBV9 with TRBJ1-5; no clear D. The V gene lost 0 bases and the J gene lost 3 bases, with 13 bases spanning the gap. CDR3 length: 16 amino acids. Germline V gives CDR1 SGDLS, CDR2 YYNGEE. CDR3 bases: TGTGCCAGCAGCGTAGGAGGCGGTAACAACAATCAGCCCCAGCATTTT. This encodes CASSVGGGNNNQPQHF.

This clonotype appeared once. The chain uses TRBV20-1 and TRBJ1-1; no clear D. The CDR3 spans 11 residues. The V and J ends lost 5 bases and 3 bases respectively, with 7 bases between them. Per the germline V gene, CDR1 is DFQATT and CDR2 is SNEGSKA (reference sequence). The CDR3 DNA is TGCAGTGCTGCGGAGGACACTGAAGCTTTCTTT. Translated, it gives CSAAEDTEAFF.

The gene calls are TRBV5-4 and TRBJ2-3, with 7 nucleotides matching TRBD1. The CDR3 is made up of 16 amino acids. Trimming at V came to 0 bases and at J to 2 bases, leaving 6 bases not matched to a gene. CDR1 is SGHNT and CDR2 is YYREEE in the germline V gene (reference sequence). CDR3 residues: CASSLDRGHLTDTQYF. In DNA, the CDR3 is TGTGCCAGCAGCTTGGACAGGGGCCACCTCACAGATACGCAGTATTTT.

The J gene is TRBJ2-7, the V gene TRBV15, with 8 bases that match TRBD2. This CDR3 contains 16 residues. V shed 0 bases, J shed 0 bases, and the junction held 4 bases outside the gene matches. Germline V gives CDR1 LNHNV, CDR2 YYDKDF (reference sequence). Here the CDR3 reads CATSRDLAGSSYEQYF. The CDR3 DNA follows: TGTGCCACCAGCAGAGATTTAGCGGGGAGCTCCTACGAGCAGTACTTC.

The rearrangement uses TRBV12-3 or TRBV12-4 and TRBJ2-1, with D perhaps TRBD1 (6 bases). The CDR3 loop spans 17 amino acids. V was trimmed by 5 bases and J by 5 bases, leaving 22 bases between them. The CDR3 DNA follows: TGTGCCAGCAGTCCAGGGGAAGGCCCGGACGCGGACAATGAGCAGTTCTTC. Its protein is CASSPGEGPDADNEQFF.

The chain joins TRBV5-1 to TRBJ1-2; 8 bases align to TRBD1. Looked up from germline, CDR1 is SGHRS and CDR2 is YFSETQ. V shed 4 bases, J shed 1 base, and the junction held 6 bases outside the gene matches. This CDR3 has 15 amino acids. The CDR3 DNA reads TGCGCCAGCAGCCGAGACAGGGGACTTAACTATGGCTACACCTTC. It encodes CASSRDRGLNYGYTF. Variable domain in full (rest from reference TRBV5-1 and TRBJ1-2): KAGVTQTPRYLIKTRGQQVTLSCSPISGHRSVSWYQQTPGQGLQFLFEYFSETQRNKGNFPGRFSGRQFSNSRSEMNVSTLELGDSALYLCASSRDRGLNYGYTFGSGTRLTVV.

The V gene is TRBV29-1, the J gene TRBJ1-2; D unclear. Per the germline V gene, CDR1 is SQVTM and CDR2 is ANQGSEA. The CDR3 runs to 11 residues. The V and J ends lost 3 bases and 8 bases respectively, with 10 bases between them. CDR3 amino acids: CSVDSGFGYTF. DNA of the CDR3: TGCAGCGTTGATAGTGGGTTCGGCTACACCTTC.

The chain joins TRBV3-1 to TRBJ1-2, with D possibly being TRBD1 (5 bases). Deletions cut 8 bases from V and 0 bases from J, with 10 bases between. The CDR3 loop spans 13 amino acids. Germline lookup yields CDR1 LGHDT and CDR2 YNNKEL (reference sequence). CDR3: CASGRRANYGYTF. DNA for the CDR3: TGTGCCAGCGGACGCAGGGCTAACTATGGCTACACCTTC.

This chain joins TRBV29-1 and TRBJ2-6; unclear D gene. There are 15 residues in the CDR3. Per the germline V gene, CDR1 is SQVTM and CDR2 is ANQGSEA. V dropped 7 bases and J dropped 0 bases, with 13 bases sitting between them. CDR3 protein: CSARFASSGANVLTF. In DNA form, the CDR3 reads TGCAGCGCCCGGTTTGCGAGCTCTGGGGCCAACGTCCTGACTTTC.

The J gene is TRBJ1-5, the V gene TRBV13; D gene ambiguous. V gave up 0 bases and J gave up 4 bases, with 7 bases separating them. Germline-derived CDR1 and CDR2 are PRHDT and FYEKMQ (reference sequence). The CDR3 is 14 amino acids. CDR3 bases: TGTGCCAGCAGCTTAGGCCTGGGGAATCAGCCCCAGCATTTT. Translation gives CASSLGLGNQPQHF.

This rearrangement joins TRBV7-2 to TRBJ2-5, with a weak D call TRBD2 (7 bases). Germline V gene sequence: CDR1 SGHTA, CDR2 FQGNSA. Trimming left V 0 bases short and J 2 bases short, with 10 bases between. The CDR3 covers 15 residues. This CDR3 reads CASSLAGGAQETQYF. The CDR3 DNA sequence: TGTGCCAGCAGCTTAGCGGGGGGGGCACAAGAGACCCAGTACTTC.

This sequence joins TRBV5-4 and TRBJ2-5; 8 bases are shared with TRBD2. Germline-derived CDR1 and CDR2 are SGHNT and YYREEE (reference sequence). Trimming at V came to 3 bases and at J to 5 bases, leaving 9 bases not matched to a gene. The CDR3 totals 15 residues. This chain's CDR3 is CASSSDREGRETQYF. CDR3 in DNA: TGTGCCAGCAGCTCGGACCGGGAGGGTCGGGAGACCCAGTACTTC.

The V gene is TRBV9, the J gene TRBJ2-7; D remains unclear. The germline CDR1 and CDR2 sequences are SGDLS and YYNGEE. Trimming shortened V by 0 bases and J by 0 bases, and 7 bases separated the two germline ends. The CDR3 extends over 14 amino acids. CDR3 protein: CASSVGVNSYEQYF. The CDR3, as DNA: TGTGCCAGCAGCGTAGGAGTGAACTCCTACGAGCAGTACTTC.

This chain links TRBV29-1 with TRBJ2-1, with D possibly TRBD1 on 6 matching bases. V lost 8 bases to trimming and J lost 9 bases, with 26 bases between them. The CDR3 spans 15 residues. Germline loops: CDR1 SQVTM, CDR2 ANQGSEA. The CDR3 spells CSSSEAATGLSEQFF. Written as DNA, the CDR3 is TGCAGCTCCTCCGAAGCTGCCACAGGGTTAAGTGAGCAGTTCTTC.

The V and J genes are TRBV10-3 and TRBJ2-7; D might be TRBD1 or TRBD2, each matching 5 bases. Germline V lookup: CDR1 ENHRY, CDR2 SYGVKD. The CDR3 has 14 amino acids. V lost 6 bases and J lost 1, with 13 bases in between. Written as DNA, the CDR3 is TGTGCCATCAGGTACGGGGACGGTTCCTACGAGCAGTACGTC. Its translation is CAIRYGDGSYEQYV.

This chain links TRBV29-1 with TRBJ2-3, with TRBD1 matching 10 bases. CDR3 length: 12 amino acids. Trimming removed 8 bases from V and 5 bases from J; junction bases left unmatched: 4. Germline V gene data show CDR1 as SQVTM and CDR2 as ANQGSEA. CDR3 DNA: TGCAGCTTAGACAGGGGGCAAGATACGCAGTATTTT. It is translated as CSLDRGQDTQYF.

The V and J genes are TRBV6-5 and TRBJ2-1; 14 bases fit TRBD2. Germline V gives CDR1 MNHEY, CDR2 SVGAGI. With V trimmed by 10 bases and J by 9 bases, 8 bases remained unmatched. The CDR3 is 14 residues long. This CDR3 is CATTGLAGEGEQFF. The CDR3 nucleotides are TGTGCCACCACGGGACTAGCGGGAGAGGGTGAGCAGTTCTTC.